These 8 T cell receptor beta chains came from one sample sequenced in a study of blood T cell repertoires in COVID-19 (TCRdb year 2020). Receptor libraries were prepared by the immunoSEQ multiplex PCR assay. TCRdb took over this immuneACCESS table, retaining in-frame rearrangements with V and J assigned. Such tables are incomplete; in checked studies, under half of the missing clones stem from an unresolved V gene, and the remainder is unexplained. Present in this sample are 140,000 to 150,000 clones, roughly 82% of which were seen just once. The top ten clones comprise 4.8% of the sample. The sample taken for sequencing was peripheral blood. The receptors stem from a human donor in a cohort sampled during active COVID-19.

V gene TRBV30 combines with J gene TRBJ2-5; tentative D call: TRBD2 (7 bases). The germline V gene has CDR1 GTSNPN and CDR2 SVGIG (reference sequence). Trimming left V 2 bases short and J 2 bases short, with 12 bases between. CDR3 length: 14 residues. CDR3 sequence reads: CAWSKAGTQETQYF. CDR3 nucleotides: TGTGCCTGGAGTAAAGCGGGGACACAAGAGACCCAGTACTTC.

The chain uses TRBV7-9 and TRBJ1-4, with 7 bases that match TRBD1. CDR3 length: 16 residues. Germline CDR1 reads SEHNR; CDR2 reads FQNEAQ (reference sequence). J lost 6 bases, V lost 5 bases, and 12 bases had no gene match. CDR3 protein: CASSVGIGTGDEKLFF. DNA of the CDR3: TGTGCCAGCAGCGTAGGGATCGGAACAGGGGATGAAAAACTGTTTTTT.

V and J are TRBV9 and TRBJ2-3; 12 bases align to TRBD2. After removal of 0 bases from V and 5 bases from J, the junction contained 1 base not matched to a gene. CDR1 is SGDLS and CDR2 is YYNGEE in the germline V gene. This CDR3 spans 15 amino acids. The CDR3 sequence: CASSVELAGGDTQYF. The CDR3 DNA reads TGTGCCAGCAGCGTAGAACTAGCGGGAGGAGATACGCAGTATTTT.

This chain links TRBV7-9 with TRBJ1-2, with 7 bases identical to TRBD1. In germline, CDR1 is SEHNR, CDR2 FQNEAQ (reference sequence). This CDR3 contains 14 residues. The V gene end was trimmed by 4 bases and the J gene end by 8 bases; junction bases not matched to a gene: 10. The CDR3 coding sequence is TGTGCCAGCAGCTATTCTCGGGACAGCAAGGGCTACACCTTC. Translation gives CASSYSRDSKGYTF.

The chain uses TRBV7-9 and TRBJ2-7; 9 nucleotides line up with TRBD2. The CDR3 has 15 amino acids. J gave up 1 base and V 7 bases, and 8 bases lay outside the gene matches. Germline CDR1 SEHNR, CDR2 FQNEAQ (reference sequence). This chain's CDR3 is CASTPLTSGSYEQYV. Here the CDR3 DNA reads TGTGCCAGCACCCCACTGACTAGCGGATCCTACGAGCAGTACGTC.

This clone was counted many times. The gene calls are TRBV7-8 and TRBJ2-7, with TRBD1 as a possible D gene (6 bases). The CDR3 contains 16 residues. Germline V CDR1 and CDR2: SGHVS, FQNEAQ. V was trimmed by 4 bases and J by 0 bases, leaving 16 bases between them. CDR3 sequence: CASSSTQGSSSYEQYV. The CDR3 coding sequence is TGTGCCAGCAGCTCGACACAGGGATCCAGCTCCTACGAGCAGTACGTC.

The chain joins TRBV12-3 or TRBV12-4 to TRBJ2-5; TRBD1 matches 7 bases. V was pared by 7 bases and J by 5 bases, with 4 bases of the junction left unmatched. The CDR3 spans 12 residues. The DNA for the CDR3 is TGTGCCAGCAAACAGGGGCTTGAGACCCAGTACTTC. This sequence encodes CASKQGLETQYF.

The V and J genes are TRBV18 and TRBJ1-5, with 9 positions matching TRBD1. The junction had 7 bases not matched to a gene; V was cut back by 5 bases and J by 2 bases. Looked up from germline, CDR1 is KGHSH and CDR2 is LQKENI. The CDR3 length is 16 residues. The DNA of the CDR3 is TGTGCCAGCTCATATTCACAGGGGGCCGGCAATCAGCCCCAGCATTTT. The encoded protein is CASSYSQGAGNQPQHF.